This T cell receptor beta chain was retrieved from a study of blood T cell repertoires in COVID-19. Per the germline V gene, CDR1 is SQVTM and CDR2 is ANQGSEA. V was pared by 3 bases and J by 2 bases, with 13 bases between. CDR3 length: 14 residues. In the authors' workflow: From reference gene primer amplification, estimates of nucleated cell counts were derived. TCRdb's copy holds only in-frame clones and misses some; the assay was immunoSEQ multiplex PCR. The DNA was the basis for D and trimming; V, J and clone size are from that table. The sample has about 160,000 clones, around four fifths seen once. Ages ranged from 18 to 89 years, with residence in about 23 US areas. Grouping used clinical history reported by participants in a survey and questionnaire. Recovered participants had two consecutive negative NP/OP PCR tests, healthcare professional clearance, or symptom resolution.

This receptor was obtained from a woman between 50 and 59 years old who had recovered from COVID-19. Sequenced material: PBMCs or T cells enriched from blood (not recorded which). The rearrangement uses TRBV29-1 and TRBJ1-1, with D hard to call. CDR3 region: CSVELVGGNTEAFF. CDR3 sequence (DNA): TGCAGCGTTGAGTTGGTTGGCGGCAACACTGAAGCTTTCTTT.